These 20 T cell receptor beta chains share one sample of origin, sequenced in a study of radiotherapy plus CTLA-4 blockade in lung cancer. Libraries were prepared by immunoSEQ multiplex PCR; TCRdb keeps only in-frame clonotypes and omits some of them. Of about 33,000 clones in the sample, 80% to 90% were seen once. The sample here was peripheral blood, taken from a patient treated with radiotherapy plus ipilimumab. The receptors here all came from a human donor with non-small cell lung cancer that progressed on radiotherapy plus ipilimumab.

CDR3 nucleotide sequence: TGTGCCAGCAGCTTGGAGGGGACATCCTATGGCTACACCTTC. Its translation is CASSLEGTSYGYTF. V gene TRBV5-4 combines with J gene TRBJ1-2; D possibly corresponds to TRBD1 (6 bases). CDR1 SGHNT and CDR2 YYREEE come from the germline V gene (reference sequence). This CDR3 region has 14 residues. Trimming removed 0 bases from V and 4 bases from J, with 10 bases in between.

This chain links TRBV7-2 with TRBJ2-1, with a possible D match to TRBD2 (6 bases). Trimming cost V 0 bases and J 4 bases, with 10 bases left between them. CDR1 is SGHTA and CDR2 is FQGNSA in the germline V gene. This CDR3 has 15 amino acids. This chain's CDR3 is CASSLASGPYNEQFF. In DNA, the CDR3 is TGTGCCAGCAGCTTAGCTAGCGGACCGTACAATGAGCAGTTCTTC.

The chain carries TRBV2 and TRBJ2-2; unclear D gene. Trimming left V 3 bases short and J 5 bases short, with 4 bases between. This CDR3 spans 12 amino acids. The germline V gene has CDR1 SNHLY and CDR2 FYNNEI. The CDR3 DNA is TGTGCCAGCAGTGACAGAACCGGGGAGCTGTTTTTT. This codes for CASSDRTGELFF.

This clone is a singleton in its sample. The rearrangement uses TRBV7-9 and TRBJ1-1; possible D gene TRBD1, 6 bases. The CDR3 is made up of 18 amino acids. CDR1 SEHNR and CDR2 FQNEAQ come from the germline V gene (reference sequence). The ends were cut back, 1 base at V and 5 bases at J, with 23 bases in the middle. The CDR3: CASSLEIRGGRGWTEAFF. In DNA, the CDR3 is TGTGCCAGCAGCTTAGAGATCCGCGGGGGGCGCGGGTGGACTGAAGCTTTCTTT.

The CDR3 DNA is TGTGCCAGCAGCTCGGAGGGGAGTGGGAATTCACCCCTCCACTTT. Translating gives CASSSEGSGNSPLHF. The chain combines TRBV11-2 with TRBJ1-6; D perhaps matches TRBD1 (5 bases). Germline CDR1 is SGHAT and CDR2 is FQNNGV. The CDR3 loop spans 15 amino acids. The V gene lost 4 bases and the J gene lost 7 bases, with 14 bases spanning the gap.

This clone came up once. The DNA for the CDR3 is TGTGCCAGCAGCCCCCGGGACAACCGCCCCCAGGGTCCCAATCAGCCCCAGCATTTT. Protein sequence: CASSPRDNRPQGPNQPQHF. The chain has TRBV5-8 and TRBJ1-5; D is perhaps TRBD1 (6 bases). The CDR3 length is 19 residues. Trimming removed 4 bases from V and 3 bases from J, with 26 bases in between. CDR1 is SGHTS, CDR2 YDEGEE, per germline.

The rearrangement uses TRBV11-2 and TRBJ2-1; 15 bases match TRBD2. CDR1 and CDR2 (germline): SGHAT, FQNNGV. The V segment lost 2 bases and the J segment 4 bases; nucleotides outside the gene matches: 6. The CDR3 loop spans 18 amino acids. In nucleotides, the CDR3 is TGTGCCAGCAGCTTATCGGGACTAGCGGGGGGCGCGTACAATGAGCAGTTCTTC. Protein sequence: CASSLSGLAGGAYNEQFF.

The chain carries TRBV7-3 and TRBJ2-5; 13 bases are shared with TRBD2. V lost 5 bases, J lost 2 bases, and 8 bases stayed unmatched. The CDR3 has 17 amino acids. The V gene's germline CDR1 is SGHTA and CDR2 FQGTGA. CDR3 protein: CASSPGLAGTIQETQYF. The CDR3 DNA is TGTGCCAGCAGCCCGGGACTAGCGGGGACGATACAAGAGACCCAGTACTTC.

The chain employs TRBV4-2 and TRBJ2-2; TRBD2 agrees at 11 bases. V shed 4 bases, J shed 4 bases, and the junction held 11 bases outside the gene matches. Germline V CDR1 and CDR2: LGHNA, YNFKEQ. The CDR3 totals 18 residues. Here the CDR3 DNA reads TGTGCCAGCAGCCGGGGCACTAGCGGGGGTTCGGGCACCGGGGAGCTGTTTTTT. The encoded protein is CASSRGTSGGSGTGELFF.

V usage is TRBV15 and J usage is TRBJ1-1; unclear D gene. Germline CDR1 LNHNV, CDR2 YYDKDF (reference sequence). The germline V and J ends were trimmed by 0 bases and 5 bases, with 10 bases remaining between them. There are 14 residues in the CDR3. CDR3 in DNA: TGTGCCACCAGCAGAGAAACCAGAGGGACTGAAGCTTTCTTT. Translated, it gives CATSRETRGTEAFF.

This clone was seen once. The chain has TRBV7-9 and TRBJ1-1; 10 positions agree with TRBD1. The V gene end was trimmed by 1 base and the J gene end by 5 bases; junction bases not matched to a gene: 1. The CDR3 sequence is 14 residues long. Germline CDR1 and CDR2: SEHNR and FQNEAQ (reference sequence). CDR3 DNA sequence: TGTGCCAGCAGCTTAGGACAGGGGGCGACTGAAGCTTTCTTT. Its translation: CASSLGQGATEAFF.

The CDR3 sequence is CASSTSPGLGRTYEQYF. The CDR3 nucleotides are TGTGCCAGCAGCACCTCTCCGGGACTAGGAAGAACCTACGAGCAGTACTTC. This sequence joins TRBV7-9 and TRBJ2-7, with 8 bases aligning to TRBD2. The CDR3 is 17 amino acids. CDR1 and CDR2 from the germline V gene are SEHNR and FQNEAQ (reference sequence). The V and J ends lost 5 bases and 2 bases, in that order; junction bases with no gene match: 14.

The chain has TRBV11-2 and TRBJ2-5; TRBD2 might be the D (7 bases). Germline V gene sequence: CDR1 SGHAT, CDR2 FQNNGV. The germline V and J ends were trimmed by 4 bases and 2 bases, with 11 bases remaining between them. The CDR3 covers 14 residues. The CDR3 DNA is TGTGCCAGCAGCTACGCGGGGGCGCAAGAGACCCAGTACTTC. This sequence encodes CASSYAGAQETQYF.

The table lists this clone with a count of one. J is TRBJ2-1 and V is TRBV19; weak D call: TRBD1 (6 bases). Trimming removed 5 bases at V and 4 bases at J, with 15 bases between. Germline CDR1 reads LNHDA; CDR2 reads SQIVND (reference sequence). The CDR3 contains 15 residues. The chain's CDR3 is CASSWQRGSYNEQFF. DNA for the CDR3: TGTGCCAGTAGTTGGCAGAGGGGGTCTTACAATGAGCAGTTCTTC.

The chain couples TRBV11-2 to TRBJ1-1, with D possibly matching TRBD1 (6 bases). The CDR3 is made up of 15 amino acids. CDR1 and CDR2 (germline): SGHAT, FQNNGV. Trimming shortened V by 5 bases and J by 4 bases, and 17 bases separated the two germline ends. The CDR3 loop is CASSPTRGLGTEAFF. CDR3 coding DNA: TGTGCCAGCAGCCCCACGCGGGGGCTGGGCACTGAAGCTTTCTTT.

The chain recombines TRBV7-9 with TRBJ1-6; 11 nucleotides match TRBD1. CDR3 length: 14 amino acids. Germline CDR1 is SEHNR and CDR2 is FQNEAQ (reference sequence). The V segment lost 6 bases and the J segment 7 bases; nucleotides outside the gene matches: 2. CDR3 nucleotides: TGTGCCAGCAGGTGGGACAGGGGGAATTCACCCCTCCACTTT. It yields the protein CASRWDRGNSPLHF. The variable domain in full, completed from reference TRBV7-9 and TRBJ1-6, reads DTGVSQNPRHKITKRGQNVTFRCDPISEHNRLYWYRQTLGQGPEFLTYFQNEAQLEKSRLLSDRFSAERPKGSFSTLEIQRTEQGDSAMYLCASRWDRGNSPLHFGNGTRLTVT.

The chain recombines TRBV6-5 with TRBJ1-6, with 9 bases identical to TRBD1. Germline CDR1 is MNHEY and CDR2 is SVGAGI. The CDR3 is 14 residues long. The V and J ends lost 5 bases and 7 bases, in that order; junction bases with no gene match: 3. The CDR3 is CASSRTGVNSPLHF. In DNA, the CDR3 is TGTGCCAGCAGTAGGACAGGGGTGAATTCACCCCTCCACTTT.

The chain has TRBV5-1 and TRBJ1-1; 9 bases match TRBD1. CDR3 size: 16 residues. The germline V gene encodes CDR1 SGHRS and CDR2 YFSETQ. V gave up 0 bases and J gave up 11 bases; unmatched junction bases: 14. CDR3 residues: CASSLALQGAASGAFF. CDR3 coding DNA: TGCGCCAGCAGCTTGGCTCTACAGGGGGCGGCGTCAGGGGCTTTCTTT.

This clone is a singleton in its sample. This chain uses TRBV11-2 with TRBJ1-2, with D tentatively TRBD1 (5 bases). Germline CDR1 is SGHAT and CDR2 is FQNNGV. Trimming pared 3 bases from V and 2 bases from J, leaving 13 bases between. The CDR3 length is 15 residues. This chain's CDR3 is CASSLIGEWNYGYTF. The CDR3 DNA sequence: TGTGCCAGCAGCTTGATAGGGGAATGGAACTATGGCTACACCTTC.

With regard to this clone: The junction does not match germline at one end; this may be a read error. The chain recombines TRBV7-9 with TRBJ1-4; no clear D gene. CDR3 size: 12 residues. Germline-derived CDR1 and CDR2 are SEHNR and FQNEAQ (reference sequence). CDR3 nucleotide sequence: TGTGCCAGCAGCTACCAAGTCTCCCCGGTCGTTTTT. Amino acid sequence: CASSYQVSPVVF. The full variable domain, with the rest looked up from reference TRBV7-9 and TRBJ1-4, is DTGVSQNPRHKITKRGQNVTFRCDPISEHNRLYWYRQTLGQGPEFLTYFQNEAQLEKSRLLSDRFSAERPKGSFSTLEIQRTEQGDSAMYLCASSYQVSPVVFGSGTQLSVL.